This entry features one T cell receptor beta chain sequence. The antigen remains unidentified. Assay: immunoSEQ multiplex PCR; the TCRdb copy retains only in-frame clones and omits some. The table shows about 51,000 clones, with over 70% occurring only once. The data derive from a study of PD-1 blockade in mismatch repair-deficient tumors. Study in general: Enrolled about 2012-2016, patients had progressing, pretreated mismatch repair-deficient cancers of around twelve types.

The study's findings and limits: After pembrolizumab, tumor-resident clones rose rapidly, then generally contracted before radiologic responses.

A few pembrolizumab responders had their TCRs sequenced. The material sequenced was peripheral blood, taken about 4.5 months after starting pembrolizumab. The TCR comes from an adult with mismatch repair-deficient cancer.

The CDR3 bases are TGCGCCAGCAGCACCGGGACTAGCGGGAGCACTGAGCAGTTCTTC. It translates to CASSTGTSGSTEQFF. The chain is built from TRBV5-1 and TRBJ2-1, with 14 bases lining up with TRBD2. This CDR3 has 15 amino acids. The junction had 6 bases not matched to a gene; V was cut back by 4 bases and J by 9 bases. Germline lookup yields CDR1 SGHRS and CDR2 YFSETQ.